This TCR beta chain was retrieved from a study of human T cells and chemical hapten exposure. This CDR3 has 16 residues. Trimming took 2 bases from V and 2 from J, leaving 19 bases between them. Germline V gene lookup returns CDR1 DFQATT and CDR2 SNEGSKA (reference sequence). TCRdb used MiXCR to reprocess the RACE reads, holding one entry per CDR3 protein. The sample yields 80,000 to 100,000 distinct CDR3 sequences, about 28% seen once. This clonotype occurred many times. Time point defined: patch test 3, about 24 weeks after DPC sensitization. Described treatment: therapeutic diphenylcyclopropenone sensitization with weekly scalp DPC.

The sample was whole blood, taken in connection with sensitization to the hapten diphenylcyclopropenone (DPC). V gene TRBV20-1 combines with J gene TRBJ2-7, with D possibly being TRBD1 (6 bases). The clonotype originates from a man aged 35 to 55 with alopecia areata. Some clones in this sample may be carry-over from other donors' samples. The CDR3 bases are TGCAGTGCTAGATCAGGGGAGTATCAGAGAGCCTACGAGCAGTACTTC. Translating it yields CSARSGEYQRAYEQYF.